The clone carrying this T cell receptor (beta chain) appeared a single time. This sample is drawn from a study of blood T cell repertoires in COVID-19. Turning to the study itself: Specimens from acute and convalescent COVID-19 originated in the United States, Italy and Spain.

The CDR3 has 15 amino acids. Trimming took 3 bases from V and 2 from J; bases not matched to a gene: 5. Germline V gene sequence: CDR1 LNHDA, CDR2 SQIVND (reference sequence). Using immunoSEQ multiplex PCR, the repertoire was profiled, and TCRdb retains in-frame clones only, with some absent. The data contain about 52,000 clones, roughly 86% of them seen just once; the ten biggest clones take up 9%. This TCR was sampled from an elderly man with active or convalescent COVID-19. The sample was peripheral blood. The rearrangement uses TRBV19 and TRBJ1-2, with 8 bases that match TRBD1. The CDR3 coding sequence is TGTGCCAGTAGTATGGGCACAGGGGGAAACTATGGCTACACCTTC. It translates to CASSMGTGGNYGYTF.